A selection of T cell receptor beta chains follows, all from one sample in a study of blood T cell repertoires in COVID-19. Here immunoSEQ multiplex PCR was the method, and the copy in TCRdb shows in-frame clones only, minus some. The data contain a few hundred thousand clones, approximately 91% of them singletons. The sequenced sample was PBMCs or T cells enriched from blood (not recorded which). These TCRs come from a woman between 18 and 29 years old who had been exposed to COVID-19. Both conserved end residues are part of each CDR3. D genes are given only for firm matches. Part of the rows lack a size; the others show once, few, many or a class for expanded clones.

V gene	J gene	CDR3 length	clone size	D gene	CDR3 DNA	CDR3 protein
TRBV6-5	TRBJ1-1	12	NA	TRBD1	TGTGCCAGCAGTCACAGGGGGACTGAAGCTTTCTTT	CASSHRGTEAFF
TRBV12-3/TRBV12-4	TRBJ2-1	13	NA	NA	TGTGCCAGCAGTTTAGCGGGAGGCAGTGAGCAGTTCTTC	CASSLAGGSEQFF
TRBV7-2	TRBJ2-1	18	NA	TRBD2	TGTGCCAGCAGCTTAGCTGGAGAACTAGCGGGAGATTTTGATGAGCAGTTCTTC	CASSLAGELAGDFDEQFF
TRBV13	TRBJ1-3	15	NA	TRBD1	TGTGCCAGCAGCCCGGACAGGGGTGTGGGAAACACCATATATTTT	CASSPDRGVGNTIYF
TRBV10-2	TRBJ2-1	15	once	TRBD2	TGCGCCAGCAGCACCCTTAGCGGGAGGGCCAGGGAGCAGTTCTTC	CASSTLSGRAREQFF
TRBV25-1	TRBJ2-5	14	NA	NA	TGTGCCAGCAGTTCCTCGGCGGGCGGGGAGACCCAGTACTTC	CASSSSAGGETQYF
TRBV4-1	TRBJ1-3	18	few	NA	TGCGCCAGCAGCCAAGATCTCTTAACGGGGAACTCTGGAAACACCATATATTTT	CASSQDLLTGNSGNTIYF
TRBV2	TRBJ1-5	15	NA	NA	TGTGCCAGCAGTGCCGAGTTGAGGGTCCGACAGCCCCAGCATTTT	CASSAELRVRQPQHF
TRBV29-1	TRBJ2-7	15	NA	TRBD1	TGCAGCGTTGAACTCCGGGACAGGTATACCTACGAGCAGTACTTC	CSVELRDRYTYEQYF
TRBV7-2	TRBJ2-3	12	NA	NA	TGTGCCAGCAGCCCCTACACAGATACGCAGTATTTT	CASSPYTDTQYF
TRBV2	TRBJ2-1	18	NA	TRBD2	TGTGCCAGCAGCCAAATCGGGTTTAGCGGGAGTTCGCAGGATGAGCAGTTCTTC	CASSQIGFSGSSQDEQFF
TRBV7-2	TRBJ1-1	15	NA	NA	TGTGCCAGCAGCTTAATACAGGGCGTTTGGACTGAAGCTTTCTTT	CASSLIQGVWTEAFF